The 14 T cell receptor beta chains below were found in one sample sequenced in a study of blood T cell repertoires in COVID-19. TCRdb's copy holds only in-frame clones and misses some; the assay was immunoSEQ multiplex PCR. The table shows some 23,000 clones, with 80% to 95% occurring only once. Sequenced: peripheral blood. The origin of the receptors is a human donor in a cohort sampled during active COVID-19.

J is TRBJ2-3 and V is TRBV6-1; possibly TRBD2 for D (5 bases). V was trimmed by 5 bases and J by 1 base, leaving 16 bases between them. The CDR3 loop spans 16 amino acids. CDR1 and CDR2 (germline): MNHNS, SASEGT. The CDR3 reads CASSQDRDRGTDTQYF. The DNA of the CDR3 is TGTGCCAGCAGTCAAGACCGGGATCGAGGCACAGATACGCAGTATTTT.

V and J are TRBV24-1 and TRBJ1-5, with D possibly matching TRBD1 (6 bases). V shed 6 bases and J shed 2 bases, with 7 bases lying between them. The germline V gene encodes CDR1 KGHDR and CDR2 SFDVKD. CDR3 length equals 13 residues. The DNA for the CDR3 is TGTGCCACCAGTAGACAGGGCAATCAGCCCCAGCATTTT. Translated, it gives CATSRQGNQPQHF.

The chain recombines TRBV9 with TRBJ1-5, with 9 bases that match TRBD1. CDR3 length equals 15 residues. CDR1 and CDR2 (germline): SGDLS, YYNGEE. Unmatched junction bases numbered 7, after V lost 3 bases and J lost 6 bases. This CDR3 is CASSATGQGSQPQHF. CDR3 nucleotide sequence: TGTGCCAGCAGCGCTACGGGACAGGGAAGTCAGCCCCAGCATTTT.

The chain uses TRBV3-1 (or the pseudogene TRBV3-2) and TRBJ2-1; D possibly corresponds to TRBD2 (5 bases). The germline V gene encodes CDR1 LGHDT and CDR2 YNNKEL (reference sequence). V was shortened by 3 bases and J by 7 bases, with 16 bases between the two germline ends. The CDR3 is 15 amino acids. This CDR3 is CASSQSPGGENEQFF. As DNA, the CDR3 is TGTGCCAGCAGCCAGAGTCCCGGTGGGGAGAATGAGCAGTTCTTC.

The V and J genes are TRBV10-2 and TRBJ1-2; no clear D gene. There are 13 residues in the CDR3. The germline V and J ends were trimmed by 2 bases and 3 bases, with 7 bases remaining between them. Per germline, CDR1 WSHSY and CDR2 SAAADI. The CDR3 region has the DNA TGCGCCAGCAGTGAGAGGACTGACTATGGCTACACCTTC. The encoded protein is CASSERTDYGYTF.

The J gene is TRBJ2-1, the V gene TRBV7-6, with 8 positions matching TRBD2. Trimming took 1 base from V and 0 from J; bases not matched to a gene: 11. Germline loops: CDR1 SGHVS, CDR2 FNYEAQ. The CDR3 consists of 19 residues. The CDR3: CASSLVSGDLRTSYNEQFF. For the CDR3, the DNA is TGTGCCAGCAGCTTAGTTAGCGGGGACCTTAGGACCTCCTACAATGAGCAGTTCTTC. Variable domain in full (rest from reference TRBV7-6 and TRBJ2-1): GAGVSQSPRYKVTKRGQDVALRCDPISGHVSLYWYRQALGQGPEFLTYFNYEAQQDKSGLPNDRFSAERPEGSISTLTIQRTEQRDSAMYRCASSLVSGDLRTSYNEQFFGPGTRLTVL.

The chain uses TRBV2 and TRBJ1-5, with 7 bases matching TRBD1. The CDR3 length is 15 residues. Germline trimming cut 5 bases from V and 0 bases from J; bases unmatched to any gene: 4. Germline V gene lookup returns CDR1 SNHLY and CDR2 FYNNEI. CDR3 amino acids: CASSPDRRSNQPQHF. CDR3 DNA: TGTGCCAGCAGTCCGGACAGGCGTAGCAATCAGCCCCAGCATTTT.

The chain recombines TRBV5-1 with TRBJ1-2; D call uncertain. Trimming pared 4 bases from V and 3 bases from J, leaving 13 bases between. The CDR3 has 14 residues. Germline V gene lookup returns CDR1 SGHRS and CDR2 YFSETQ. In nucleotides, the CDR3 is TGCGCCAGCAGCCCGTCGGACGGGGACTATGGCTACACCTTC. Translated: CASSPSDGDYGYTF.

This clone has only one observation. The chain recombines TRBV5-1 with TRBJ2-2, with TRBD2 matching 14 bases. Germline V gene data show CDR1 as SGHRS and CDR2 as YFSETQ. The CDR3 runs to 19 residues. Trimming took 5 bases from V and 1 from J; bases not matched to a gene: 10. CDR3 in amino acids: CASRPRGLAGVRNTGELFF. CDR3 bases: TGCGCCAGCAGACCCCGGGGACTAGCGGGGGTCAGGAACACCGGGGAGCTGTTTTTT.

The CDR3 sequence is CASSSLSSGGTDTQYF. The CDR3 DNA sequence: TGTGCCAGCAGCTCCCTTTCTAGCGGGGGTACAGATACGCAGTATTTT. The chain employs TRBV5-8 and TRBJ2-3; TRBD2 matches at 10 bases. The CDR3 sequence is 16 residues long. Trimming took 3 bases from V and 3 from J; bases not matched to a gene: 7. Germline CDR1 and CDR2: SGHTS and YDEGEE. The variable domain in full, completed from reference TRBV5-8 and TRBJ2-3, reads EAGVTQSPTHLIKTRGQQATLRCSPISGHTSVYWYQQALGLGLQFLLWYDEGEERNRGNFPPRFSGRQFPNYSSELNVNALELEDSALYLCASSSLSSGGTDTQYFGPGTRLTVL.

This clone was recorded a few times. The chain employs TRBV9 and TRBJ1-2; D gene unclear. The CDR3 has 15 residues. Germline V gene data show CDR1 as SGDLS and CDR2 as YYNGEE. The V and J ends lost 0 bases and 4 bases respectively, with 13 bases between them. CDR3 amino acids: CASSVDVGGSYGYTF. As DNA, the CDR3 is TGTGCCAGCAGCGTAGACGTTGGAGGAAGCTATGGCTACACCTTC.

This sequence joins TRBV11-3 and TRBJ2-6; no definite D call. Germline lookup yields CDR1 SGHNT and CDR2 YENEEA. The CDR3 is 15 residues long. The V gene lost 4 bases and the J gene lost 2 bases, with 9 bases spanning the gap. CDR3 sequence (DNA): TGTGCCAGCAGCTCCCCTACCCCTGGGGCCAACGTCCTGACTTTC. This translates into CASSSPTPGANVLTF. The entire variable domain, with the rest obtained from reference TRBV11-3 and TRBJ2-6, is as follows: EAGVVQSPRYKIIEKKQPVAFWCNPISGHNTLYWYLQNLGQGPELLIRYENEEAVDDSQLPKDRFSAERLKGVDSTLKIQPAELGDSAVYLCASSSPTPGANVLTFGAGSRLTVL.

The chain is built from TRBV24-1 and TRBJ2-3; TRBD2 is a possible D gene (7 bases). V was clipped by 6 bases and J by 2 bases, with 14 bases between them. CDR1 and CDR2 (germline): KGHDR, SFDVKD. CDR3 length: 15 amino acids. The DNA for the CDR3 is TGTGCCACCAGTTTGGGCGGGGGCACCACAGATACGCAGTATTTT. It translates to CATSLGGGTTDTQYF.

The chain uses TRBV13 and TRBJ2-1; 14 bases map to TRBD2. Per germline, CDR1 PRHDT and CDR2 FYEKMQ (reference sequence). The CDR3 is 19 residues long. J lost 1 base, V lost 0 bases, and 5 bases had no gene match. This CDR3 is CASSLGGLAGGSSYNEQFF. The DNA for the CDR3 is TGTGCCAGCAGCTTAGGAGGACTAGCGGGGGGATCTTCCTACAATGAGCAGTTCTTC.